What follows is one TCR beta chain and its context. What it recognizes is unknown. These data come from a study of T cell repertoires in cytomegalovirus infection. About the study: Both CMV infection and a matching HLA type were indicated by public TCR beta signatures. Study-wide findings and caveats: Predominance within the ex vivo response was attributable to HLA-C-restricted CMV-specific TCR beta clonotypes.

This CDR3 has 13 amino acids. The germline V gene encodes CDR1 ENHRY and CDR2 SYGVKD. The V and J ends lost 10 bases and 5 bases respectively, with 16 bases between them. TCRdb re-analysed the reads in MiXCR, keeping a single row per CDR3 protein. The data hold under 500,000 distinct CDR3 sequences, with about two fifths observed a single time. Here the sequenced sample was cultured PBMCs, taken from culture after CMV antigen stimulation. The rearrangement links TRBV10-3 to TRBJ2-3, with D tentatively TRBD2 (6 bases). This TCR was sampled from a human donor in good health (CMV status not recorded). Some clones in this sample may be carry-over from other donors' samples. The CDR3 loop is CATGREMGDTQYF. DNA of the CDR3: TGTGCCACGGGACGGGAGATGGGAGATACGCAGTATTTT.